The clone carrying this T cell receptor beta chain was counted ten times or more. Its antigen is not identified. This specimen belongs to a study of early T cells in non-severe SARS-CoV-2 infection. Study summary: Sequenced material consisted of bulk RNA (from unsorted whole blood), and chains were unpaired.

The CDR3 sequence is 14 residues long. V lost 5 bases and J lost 3; bases outside the gene matches: 4. Germline-derived CDR1 and CDR2 are SGHTA and FQGNSA. Study-level findings and limits: VDJdb matching skewed toward anti-spike CD8 responses, missing private and CD4 specificities.

cDNA molecules, individually, were tagged with unique molecular identifiers. TCRdb re-analysed the 5' RACE reads in MiXCR, keeping a single row per CDR3 protein. The table lists about 60,000 distinct CDR3 sequences, just under 9% of them singletons, with about 16% in the top ten. Sequences were obtained from whole blood. This sequence was found in an adult who was a healthcare worker with PCR-confirmed SARS-CoV-2 infection or an uninfected control (not recorded which). V is TRBV7-2 and J is TRBJ2-7, with TRBD2 identical over 10 bases. CDR3 sequence (DNA): TGTGCCAGCAGCCCCAGGACTAGCGGCTACGAGCAGTACTTC. It yields the protein CASSPRTSGYEQYF.